This passage covers 11 T cell receptor beta chains from one sample sequenced in a study of CD4 T cells in relation to SARS-CoV-2 and coronaviruses. Method: immunoSEQ multiplex PCR; TCRdb's copy keeps in-frame clones and lacks some. The table has under 65,000 clones, 70% to 90% seen once; the top ten hold around 1.5%. Unexposed donor CD4+ T cells date from about 2011-2018, before the COVID-19 pandemic. The source material was memory CD4+ T cells from PBMCs. The receptors here all came from a human donor in good health.

The rearrangement uses TRBV2 and TRBJ2-3, with unresolved D. The CDR3 spans 14 residues. Trimming took off 10 bases at V and 7 bases at J, with 21 bases between the two ends. Germline V gene lookup returns CDR1 SNHLY and CDR2 FYNNEI. CDR3 in DNA: TGTGCCACCGCCCAGGACGGTAGTGGATATACGCAGTATTTT. Residues: CATAQDGSGYTQYF.

The chain links TRBV2 to TRBJ1-1; D is possibly TRBD1 (6 bases). Germline CDR1 and CDR2: SNHLY and FYNNEI. This CDR3 comprises 15 residues. Trimming removed 6 bases from V and 1 base from J, with 15 bases in between. The CDR3 DNA reads TGTGCCAGCAGCCTAACAATAGGGGGGAACACTGAAGCTTTCTTT. It codes for CASSLTIGGNTEAFF. Complete variable domain (other parts from reference TRBV2 and TRBJ1-1): EPEVTQTPSHQVTQMGQEVILRCVPISNHLYFYWYRQILGQKVEFLVSFYNNEISEKSEIFDDQFSVERPDGSNFTLKIRSTKLEDSAMYFCASSLTIGGNTEAFFGQGTRLTVV.

The chain is built from TRBV19 and TRBJ2-7, with D maybe TRBD1 (6 bases). Germline values: CDR1 LNHDA, CDR2 SQIVND (reference sequence). Trimming left V 7 bases short and J 1 base short, with 14 bases between. The CDR3 has 14 amino acids. As DNA, the CDR3 is TGTGCCAGTACCCGCGGAGGACAGTCCTACGAGCAGTACTTC. Residues: CASTRGGQSYEQYF.

V gene TRBV27 combines with J gene TRBJ2-4; 13 bases match TRBD2. Trimming cost V 1 base and J 0 bases; bases outside gene matches: 3. Germline-derived CDR1 and CDR2 are MNHEY and SMNVEV (reference sequence). The CDR3 covers 18 residues. CDR3: CASSLLGLAGTAKNIQYF. Written as DNA, the CDR3 is TGTGCCAGCAGTTTATTGGGACTAGCGGGAACAGCCAAAAACATTCAGTACTTC.

This clone was observed a single time. The V and J genes are TRBV27 and TRBJ2-2; the D is unclear. Germline V CDR1 and CDR2: MNHEY, SMNVEV (reference sequence). This CDR3 has 17 amino acids. V was shortened by 2 bases and J by 3 bases, with 16 bases between the two germline ends. The CDR3 DNA sequence: TGTGCCAGCAGTTTACATAGTTGGTACGGTGACACCGGGGAGCTGTTTTTT. This codes for CASSLHSWYGDTGELFF.

The rearrangement links TRBV19 to TRBJ2-1; 7 bases fit TRBD2. This CDR3 is built from 15 residues. Germline lookup yields CDR1 LNHDA and CDR2 SQIVND (reference sequence). The ends lost 7 bases at V and 1 base at J; junction bases unmatched: 7. The CDR3 nucleotides are TGTGCCAGTACCATCCCTAGCGGTTCCTACAATGAGCAGTTCTTC. It codes for CASTIPSGSYNEQFF.

The count of this clone is one. V gene TRBV6-5 combines with J gene TRBJ2-7; 12 bases agree with TRBD2. The junction had 8 bases not matched to a gene; V was cut back by 7 bases and J by 4 bases. The CDR3 covers 15 residues. Germline V gene data show CDR1 as MNHEY and CDR2 as SVGAGI. The CDR3 DNA reads TGTGCCAGCATATGGACTAGCGGGAACGTGTACGAGCAGTACTTC. It is translated as CASIWTSGNVYEQYF.

The V gene is TRBV5-6, the J gene TRBJ1-2; D possibly corresponds to TRBD1 (5 bases). The CDR3 has 14 amino acids. From germline, CDR1 is SGHDT and CDR2 YYEEEE. V was clipped by 0 bases and J by 1 base, with 7 bases between them. CDR3 amino acids: CASSLVGGNYGYTF. In DNA form, the CDR3 reads TGTGCCAGCAGCTTGGTCGGGGGTAACTATGGCTACACCTTC.

This sequence joins TRBV19 and TRBJ1-2; 8 nucleotides agree with TRBD1. Germline V CDR1 and CDR2: LNHDA, SQIVND (reference sequence). V lost 4 bases, J lost 3 bases, and 16 bases stayed unmatched. The CDR3 loop spans 18 amino acids. The CDR3 DNA sequence: TGTGCCAGTAGTACCCTCTCAGGGCAGGGGGCTCGGGACTATGGCTACACCTTC. Translated: CASSTLSGQGARDYGYTF.

The rearrangement uses TRBV4-1 and TRBJ2-1; 11 bases map to TRBD2. Per the germline V gene, CDR1 is MGHRA and CDR2 is YSYEKL. V lost 5 bases, J lost 6 bases, and 6 bases stayed unmatched. This CDR3 region has 15 residues. CDR3 nucleotide sequence: TGCGCCAGCAGCTCCTGGACTAGCGGGTCCAATGAGCAGTTCTTC. Translated, it gives CASSSWTSGSNEQFF.

A single count supports this clone. The V gene is TRBV28, the J gene TRBJ1-3; maybe TRBD1 (6 bases). With 3 bases removed from V and 0 bases from J, the gap between germline ends came to 15 bases. The CDR3 is made up of 17 amino acids. Germline CDR1 and CDR2: MDHEN and SYDVKM. CDR3: CASSFVRTAISGNTIYF. As DNA, the CDR3 is TGTGCCAGCAGTTTTGTCCGGACAGCGATCTCTGGAAACACCATATATTTT.